This T cell receptor (beta chain) was captured in a study of beta chain features in type 1 diabetes. Expressed TCRB transcripts were sequenced after all isolated RNA was converted to cDNA. Generated by immunoSEQ multiplex PCR, the TCRdb table keeps only in-frame clones and is missing some. In the table there are 140,000 to 150,000 clones, roughly a tenth of which are singletons. A sort by CD45RO/CCR7/CD25/CD127/CD95/CD27 yielded CD4+ naive, central memory, regulatory and stem cell-like memory cells. Between the trimmed V and J ends, which lost 5 bases and 2 bases, there was a span of 9 bases. The CDR3 runs to 13 residues. Germline lookup yields CDR1 SGHTA and CDR2 FQGNSA.

The sample consisted of naive CD4+ T cells from blood. V gene TRBV7-2 combines with J gene TRBJ2-5, with no clear D. This TCR derives from a man between 18 and 35 years old in good health. CDR3 nucleotide sequence: TGTGCCAGCAGCCCCGGCAGGCAAGAGACCCAGTACTTC. Residues: CASSPGRQETQYF.